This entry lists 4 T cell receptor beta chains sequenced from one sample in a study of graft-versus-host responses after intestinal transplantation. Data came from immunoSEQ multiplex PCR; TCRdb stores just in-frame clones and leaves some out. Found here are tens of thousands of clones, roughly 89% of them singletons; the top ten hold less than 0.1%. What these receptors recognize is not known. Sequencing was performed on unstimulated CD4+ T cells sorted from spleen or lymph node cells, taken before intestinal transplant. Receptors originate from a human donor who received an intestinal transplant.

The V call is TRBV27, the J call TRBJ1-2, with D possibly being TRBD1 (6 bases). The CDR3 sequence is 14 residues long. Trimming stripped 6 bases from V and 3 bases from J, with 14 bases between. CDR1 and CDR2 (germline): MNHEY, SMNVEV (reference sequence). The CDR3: CASSSLGGYYGYTF. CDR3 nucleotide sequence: TGTGCCAGCAGCTCTTTAGGGGGTTACTATGGCTACACCTTC.

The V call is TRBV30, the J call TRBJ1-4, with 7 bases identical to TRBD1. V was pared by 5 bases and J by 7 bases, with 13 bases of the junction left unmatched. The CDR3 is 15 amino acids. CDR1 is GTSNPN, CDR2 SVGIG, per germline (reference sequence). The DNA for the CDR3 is TGTGCCTGGCTTGACAGGGATCGGGTGGGTGAAAAACTGTTTTTT. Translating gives CAWLDRDRVGEKLFF.

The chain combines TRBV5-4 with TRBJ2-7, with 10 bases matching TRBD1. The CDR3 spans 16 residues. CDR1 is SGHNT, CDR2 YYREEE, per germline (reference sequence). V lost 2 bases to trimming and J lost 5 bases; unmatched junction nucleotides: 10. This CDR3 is CASSFQPGTGVDEQYF. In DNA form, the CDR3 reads TGTGCCAGCAGCTTCCAACCCGGGACAGGGGTGGACGAGCAGTACTTC.

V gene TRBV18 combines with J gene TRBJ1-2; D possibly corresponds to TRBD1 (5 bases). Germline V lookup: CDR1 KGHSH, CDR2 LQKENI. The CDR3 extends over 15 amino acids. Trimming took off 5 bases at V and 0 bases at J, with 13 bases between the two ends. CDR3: CASSSTGGTNYGYTF. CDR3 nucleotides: TGTGCCAGCTCATCCACGGGGGGAACTAACTATGGCTACACCTTC.